This T cell receptor beta chain was sequenced during a study of cytomegalovirus exposure and HLA in healthy donors. Study-level information: HLA-typed donors were the source of about 85 million unique TCRs, which an early data release held. In terms of ancestry, the Caucasian-associated cluster contained roughly 80% of the roughly 360 genotyped donors.

CDR1 is MNHNS and CDR2 is SASEGT in the germline V gene. The CDR3 covers 15 residues. Losses at the gene ends were 4 bases for V and 6 bases for J; bases not matched to a gene: 5. This clone was found once. The antigen is unknown. Broader study findings: Rarity held for most TCR sequences, but there were some public TCRs that occurred in many donors. An Asian-associated ancestry cluster reportedly showed fewer N-insertions than the roughly 600-donor mean in a later analysis.

This PCR relied on a set of 60 Vbeta primers and 13 Jbeta primers. Here immunoSEQ multiplex PCR was the method, and the copy in TCRdb shows in-frame clones only, minus some. The sample yields about 82,000 clones, about 78% seen once. The origin of this receptor is a male donor in good health and CMV-seropositive. The V gene is TRBV6-1, the J gene TRBJ2-3, with TRBD2 identical over 12 bases. What was sequenced was PBMCs. The CDR3 sequence: CASSVTSGGRDTQYF. As DNA, the CDR3 is TGTGCCAGCAGTGTGACTAGCGGGGGAAGGGATACGCAGTATTTT.